The 27 T cell receptor beta chains listed next were all sequenced from one sample in a study of T cell repertoires in cytomegalovirus infection. TCRdb re-derived calls from the reads in MiXCR, one entry per CDR3 protein. In the table there are hundreds of thousands of distinct CDR3 sequences, approximately 32% of which are singletons. Their antigen targets remain unknown. The source material was cultured CD8+ T cells from PBMCs, sampled from culture after CMV antigen stimulation. The receptors shown here come from a human donor in good health (CMV status not recorded). Some clones in this sample may be carry-over from other donors' samples.

This clonotype was picked up a small number of times. The chain recombines TRBV19 with TRBJ2-1; maybe TRBD2 (5 bases). Per germline, CDR1 LNHDA and CDR2 SQIVND (reference sequence). Trimming pared 1 base from V and 7 bases from J, leaving 8 bases between. The CDR3 consists of 13 residues. The CDR3 region is CASSIGTGNEQFF. As DNA, the CDR3 is TGTGCCAGTAGTATAGGGACTGGGAATGAGCAGTTCTTC.

This clonotype was recorded at least ten times. DNA of the CDR3: TGTGCCCTCGGCTCTTATAGCAATCAGCCCCAGCATTTT. The encoded protein is CALGSYSNQPQHF. The genes are TRBV7-6 and TRBJ1-5; no clear D gene. The CDR3 totals 13 residues. Germline values: CDR1 SGHVS, CDR2 FNYEAQ. Trimming pared 11 bases from V and 0 bases from J, leaving 11 bases between.

The rearrangement uses TRBV11-2 and TRBJ2-3; 8 nucleotides agree with TRBD2. Germline V gene sequence: CDR1 SGHAT, CDR2 FQNNGV. The V segment lost 5 bases and the J segment 4 bases; nucleotides outside the gene matches: 8. The CDR3 consists of 15 residues. Here the CDR3 DNA reads TGTGCCAGCAGCCCGCCCGGGGGGGCCCCAGATACGCAGTATTTT. Its translation: CASSPPGGAPDTQYF.

The chain links TRBV12-3 or TRBV12-4 to TRBJ1-1, with D unresolved. The V end was cut by 7 bases, the J end by 3 bases, with 18 bases between. CDR3 size: 15 residues. The CDR3 reads CASKADGRSDTEAFF. The CDR3 nucleotides read TGTGCCAGCAAAGCCGACGGGAGGTCGGACACTGAAGCTTTCTTT.

In this sample, this clonotype turned up a few times. The chain carries TRBV6-2 or TRBV6-3 and TRBJ2-5, with 12 bases fitting TRBD2. The CDR3 is made up of 16 amino acids. After removal of 7 bases from V and 2 bases from J, the junction contained 8 bases not matched to a gene. CDR1 and CDR2 (germline): MNHEY, SVGEGT. Written as DNA, the CDR3 is TGTGCCAGCACTCGACTAGCGGGGGCGGAGCAAGAGACCCAGTACTTC. Its translation is CASTRLAGAEQETQYF.

The chain recombines TRBV5-1 with TRBJ1-4; D may be TRBD1 (5 bases). Germline V gene sequence: CDR1 SGHRS, CDR2 YFSETQ. Trimming took 0 bases from V and 2 from J, leaving 20 bases between them. The CDR3 length is 19 residues. The CDR3 loop reads CASSLAIGQPAVTNEKLFF. For the CDR3, the DNA is TGCGCCAGCAGCTTGGCGATAGGACAACCGGCAGTGACTAATGAAAAACTGTTTTTT.

V is TRBV11-2 and J is TRBJ1-1, with D unclear. The CDR3 has 13 amino acids. Trimming took 3 bases from V and 4 from J, leaving 9 bases between them. Germline V gene lookup returns CDR1 SGHAT and CDR2 FQNNGV. This chain's CDR3 is CASSLSLSTEAFF. CDR3 DNA sequence: TGTGCCAGCAGCTTGAGCTTAAGCACTGAAGCTTTCTTT.

The CDR3 here is CASSLELRTLTGELFF. CDR3 bases: TGTGCCAGCAGCTTAGAACTTAGGACACTCACCGGGGAGCTGTTTTTT. This chain connects TRBV7-6 to TRBJ2-2; TRBD1 is a possible D gene (5 bases). Germline CDR1 and CDR2: SGHVS and FNYEAQ. The CDR3 runs 16 residues. V shed 1 base and J shed 4 bases, with 13 bases lying between them. The full variable domain, with the rest looked up from reference TRBV7-6 and TRBJ2-2, is GAGVSQSPRYKVTKRGQDVALRCDPISGHVSLYWYRQALGQGPEFLTYFNYEAQQDKSGLPNDRFSAERPEGSISTLTIQRTEQRDSAMYRCASSLELRTLTGELFFGEGSRLTVL.

This clonotype was seen a handful of times. The chain couples TRBV6-5 to TRBJ1-2; TRBD1 is a possible D gene (6 bases). From germline, CDR1 is MNHEY and CDR2 SVGAGI. V was trimmed by 2 bases and J by 4 bases, leaving 11 bases between them. The CDR3 totals 14 residues. The CDR3 region is CASSYGGAGYGYTF. The DNA for the CDR3 is TGTGCCAGCAGTTACGGGGGGGCTGGCTATGGCTACACCTTC.

The table lists this clonotype with a few counts. At one boundary the junction diverges from the germline segment, which might be a read error. This chain uses TRBV7-7 with TRBJ2-1, with TRBD2 matching 9 bases. Germline assignment: CDR1 SSHAT and CDR2 FNYEAQ (reference sequence). This CDR3 has 16 amino acids. CDR3 coding DNA: TGTGCTAGCAGCTTAGGGGCTAGCGGGATCTACAATGAGCAGTTCTTC. Encoded protein: CASSLGASGIYNEQFF.

The V gene is TRBV4-1, the J gene TRBJ2-1, with 8 bases lining up with TRBD2. Germline CDR1 reads MGHRA; CDR2 reads YSYEKL. Trimming removed 4 bases from V and 9 bases from J; junction bases left unmatched: 14. The length of the CDR3 is 16 residues. The CDR3 bases are TGCGCCAGCAGCCTATACCCGGGACTAGATACCGGTGAGCAGTTCTTC. The encoded protein is CASSLYPGLDTGEQFF.

The V call is TRBV18, the J call TRBJ1-1; D may be TRBD1 (5 bases). The V gene's germline CDR1 is KGHSH and CDR2 LQKENI. This CDR3 comprises 13 residues. V was cut by 6 bases and J by 6 bases, with 14 bases left in between. Here the CDR3 reads CASSREGTSEAFF. The CDR3 DNA reads as TGTGCCAGCTCCCGGGAGGGGACCTCTGAAGCTTTCTTT.

A few counts support this clonotype. The chain links TRBV12-3 or TRBV12-4 to TRBJ2-7; D might be TRBD1 (5 bases). The CDR3 is made up of 17 amino acids. The V and J ends lost 3 bases and 3 bases respectively, with 21 bases between them. Here the CDR3 DNA reads TGTGCCAGCAGTTTTTGGGGCCCGTGGACAACCAACTACGAGCAGTACTTC. Translation: CASSFWGPWTTNYEQYF.

The V gene is TRBV27, the J gene TRBJ2-1, with 12 bases identical to TRBD2. V was clipped by 5 bases and J by 0 bases; unmatched bases: 11. CDR1 is MNHEY, CDR2 SMNVEV, per germline (reference sequence). CDR3 length: 19 residues. This chain's CDR3 is CASSPPPGLAGLSYNEQFF. The CDR3 DNA sequence: TGTGCCAGCAGTCCTCCACCGGGACTAGCGGGCCTCTCCTACAATGAGCAGTTCTTC.

This clonotype was seen once. A junction end diverges from the germline sequence, so it may reflect a read error. CDR3 nucleotides: TGCGCCAGCAGCTTGTATGCGACCCTGAGCACCAATGAGCAGCTCTTC. Translating it yields CASSLYATLSTNEQLF. V and J are TRBV5-1 and TRBJ2-1; D remains ambiguous. The CDR3 runs to 16 residues. Per the germline V gene, CDR1 is SGHRS and CDR2 is YFSETQ.

This clonotype was seen repeatedly, ten times or more. This chain uses TRBV7-2 with TRBJ1-2; TRBD1 might be the D (5 bases). CDR3 length equals 16 residues. Trimming took off 1 base at V and 3 bases at J, with 15 bases between the two ends. Germline assignment: CDR1 SGHTA and CDR2 FQGNSA. The CDR3 region is CASSLVRGVLDYGYTF. The CDR3 DNA reads TGTGCCAGCAGCTTAGTCCGGGGCGTCCTGGACTATGGCTACACCTTC.

This clonotype was seen a few times. V usage is TRBV7-9 and J usage is TRBJ2-1, with 8 bases fitting TRBD1. Trimming took 5 bases from V and 10 from J; bases not matched to a gene: 7. Germline V gene sequence: CDR1 SEHNR, CDR2 FQNEAQ (reference sequence). The CDR3 length is 13 residues. The CDR3 nucleotides are TGTGCCAGCAGCCCCTCCCCAGGGGGCGAGCAGTTCTTC. This codes for CASSPSPGGEQFF. Variable domain in full (rest from reference TRBV7-9 and TRBJ2-1): DTGVSQNPRHKITKRGQNVTFRCDPISEHNRLYWYRQTLGQGPEFLTYFQNEAQLEKSRLLSDRFSAERPKGSFSTLEIQRTEQGDSAMYLCASSPSPGGEQFFGPGTRLTVL.

This clonotype was seen ten or more times. This chain uses TRBV7-2 with TRBJ1-4; the D gene is possibly TRBD1 (5 bases). Per germline, CDR1 SGHTA and CDR2 FQGNSA. V lost 7 bases, J lost 7 bases, and 22 bases lay in between. The CDR3 is 16 amino acids. Here the CDR3 reads CASTPYGGGLIEKLFF. In nucleotides, the CDR3 is TGTGCCAGCACCCCCTACGGGGGTGGCCTTATTGAAAAACTGTTTTTT.

This clonotype was found many times. The rearrangement links TRBV4-1 to TRBJ2-1; tentatively, D is TRBD1 or TRBD2 (5 bases each). V was shortened by 1 base and J by 0 bases, with 10 bases between the two germline ends. The germline V gene encodes CDR1 MGHRA and CDR2 YSYEKL. The CDR3 has 16 residues. This chain's CDR3 is CASSQVAGSSYNEQFF. CDR3 coding DNA: TGCGCCAGCAGCCAAGTGGCAGGGAGCTCCTACAATGAGCAGTTCTTC.

The table lists this clonotype with many counts. V gene TRBV7-9 combines with J gene TRBJ2-7; D might be TRBD1 (5 bases). The germline gives CDR1 SEHNR, CDR2 FQNEAQ (reference sequence). The V gene lost 4 bases and the J gene lost 2 bases, with 12 bases spanning the gap. The CDR3 contains 14 residues. This CDR3 reads CASSSPDSTYEQYV. The DNA for the CDR3 is TGTGCCAGCAGCTCCCCTGACAGTACCTACGAGCAGTACGTC.

This chain links TRBV7-8 with TRBJ2-1, with 7 positions matching TRBD2. Germline CDR1 and CDR2: SGHVS and FQNEAQ. V dropped 2 bases and J dropped 3; count of bases not matched to a gene: 4. The CDR3 totals 15 residues. The CDR3 DNA sequence: TGTGCCAGCAGCTTATTCGGGGACTACTACAATGAGCAGTTCTTC. Translation gives CASSLFGDYYNEQFF.

This clonotype was counted between two and nine times. The chain joins TRBV2 to TRBJ1-5, with D possibly TRBD1 on 5 matching bases. V dropped 6 bases and J dropped 4 bases, with 10 bases sitting between them. The length of the CDR3 is 13 residues. CDR1 SNHLY and CDR2 FYNNEI come from the germline V gene. The CDR3 reads CASRGRQNQPQHF. CDR3 DNA: TGTGCCAGCAGGGGTAGACAGAATCAGCCCCAGCATTTT.

This clonotype appeared a few times. V usage is TRBV5-8 and J usage is TRBJ2-1, with a tentative D call TRBD1 (6 bases). The CDR3 is 16 residues long. Per the germline V gene, CDR1 is SGHTS and CDR2 is YDEGEE. With 4 bases removed from V and 0 bases from J, the gap between germline ends came to 14 bases. For the CDR3, the DNA is TGTGCCAGCAGCCCGTTAAGGGGGAGCTCCTACAATGAGCAGTTCTTC. Its translation is CASSPLRGSSYNEQFF.

This chain uses TRBV12-3 or TRBV12-4 with TRBJ1-1, with 12 bases that match TRBD1. The CDR3 runs to 14 residues. Trimming at V came to 7 bases and at J to 5 bases, leaving 5 bases not matched to a gene. CDR3 loop: CASIGTGGWTEAFF. For the CDR3, the DNA is TGTGCCAGCATCGGGACAGGGGGCTGGACTGAAGCTTTCTTT.

The CDR3 is CASSLAPGDTYEQYF. CDR3 bases: TGTGCCAGCAGCTTAGCGCCAGGGGATACCTACGAGCAGTACTTC. V is TRBV7-6 and J is TRBJ2-7; weak D call: TRBD1 (6 bases). Per the germline V gene, CDR1 is SGHVS and CDR2 is FNYEAQ. Between the trimmed V and J ends, which lost 0 bases and 2 bases, there was a span of 11 bases. CDR3 length: 15 amino acids.

There are many counts of this clonotype. V usage is TRBV7-8 and J usage is TRBJ2-7, with 8 bases that match TRBD1. CDR1 SGHVS and CDR2 FQNEAQ come from the germline V gene. CDR3 length: 16 amino acids. The V segment lost 7 bases and the J segment 5 bases; nucleotides outside the gene matches: 16. This chain's CDR3 is CASTLDRANRGDEQYF. In DNA form, the CDR3 reads TGTGCCAGCACCCTAGACAGGGCGAACAGGGGGGACGAGCAGTACTTC.

The chain carries TRBV28 and TRBJ2-5; D is unclear. Trimming removed 10 bases at V and 6 bases at J, with 24 bases between. This CDR3 region has 15 residues. The germline CDR1 and CDR2 sequences are MDHEN and SYDVKM. The CDR3 sequence is CATMPLTEFWQTQYF. CDR3 sequence (DNA): TGTGCCACGATGCCCCTGACCGAGTTTTGGCAGACCCAGTACTTC.